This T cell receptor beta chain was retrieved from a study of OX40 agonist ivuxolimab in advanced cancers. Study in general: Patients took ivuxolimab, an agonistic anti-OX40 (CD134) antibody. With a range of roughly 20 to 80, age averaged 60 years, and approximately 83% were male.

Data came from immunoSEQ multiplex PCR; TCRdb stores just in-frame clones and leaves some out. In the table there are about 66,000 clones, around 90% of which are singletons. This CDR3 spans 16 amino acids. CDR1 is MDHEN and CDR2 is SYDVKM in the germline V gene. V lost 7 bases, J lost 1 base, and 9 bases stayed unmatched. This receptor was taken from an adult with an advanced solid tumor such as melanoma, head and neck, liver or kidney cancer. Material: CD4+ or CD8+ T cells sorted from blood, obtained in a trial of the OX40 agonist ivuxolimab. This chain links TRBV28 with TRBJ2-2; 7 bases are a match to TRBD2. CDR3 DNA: TGTGCCAGCAAGCATTATAGCGGGCAGAACACCGGGGAGCTGTTTTTT. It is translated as CASKHYSGQNTGELFF. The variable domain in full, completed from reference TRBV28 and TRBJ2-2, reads DVKVTQSSRYLVKRTGEKVFLECVQDMDHENMFWYRQDPGLGLRLIYFSYDVKMKEKGDIPEGYSVSREKKERFSLILESASTNQTSMYLCASKHYSGQNTGELFFGEGSRLTVL.